What follows is one TCR beta chain and its context. The antigen is not known. Germline-derived CDR1 and CDR2 are SGHRS and YFSETQ. This CDR3 contains 17 residues. J lost 3 bases, V lost 0 bases, and 8 bases had no gene match. The sample is drawn from a study of cytomegalovirus exposure and HLA in healthy donors. PCR was performed using 60 Vbeta and 13 Jbeta primers. Here immunoSEQ multiplex PCR was the method, and the copy in TCRdb shows in-frame clones only, minus some. The table lists roughly 110,000 clones, around 80% of them singletons. Study findings and constraints: Highly shared variants forming one cluster were likely a sequencing artifact. Associated with HLA alleles at 0.05 false discovery rate in a later analysis were fewer than 20,000 TCR beta sequences.

The clonotype comes from a man younger than 40 in good health and CMV-seropositive. The genes are TRBV5-1 and TRBJ2-1; 8 bases agree with TRBD2. Source material: PBMCs. In nucleotides, the CDR3 is TGCGCCAGCAGCTTGGCCCACGCGGGGGGCGGCTACAATGAGCAGTTCTTC. It translates to CASSLAHAGGGYNEQFF. Together with reference TRBV5-1 and TRBJ2-1, the CDR3 gives the full variable domain: KAGVTQTPRYLIKTRGQQVTLSCSPISGHRSVSWYQQTPGQGLQFLFEYFSETQRNKGNFPGRFSGRQFSNSRSEMNVSTLELGDSALYLCASSLAHAGGGYNEQFFGPGTRLTVL.